These 5 T cell receptor beta chains were sequenced from one sample in a study of a mutant IDH1 vaccine in newly diagnosed glioma (dated by TCRdb to about 2021). Taken with the paper, the label for time point translates to: week 35, safety follow-up. A 20-mer mutant IDH1 peptide at 300 micrograms in Montanide made up each vaccine dose, which was injected subcutaneously together with topical imiquimod. Which antigens these TCRs recognize remains unknown. Libraries were built with the immunoSEQ multiplex PCR assay. Here the immuneACCESS table is served through TCRdb, limited to in-frame sequences with V and J called. Missing clones are a known gap in these copies; in checked studies unresolved V genes cover under half, and the rest lacks a known reason. The sample table shows 45,000 or so clones, and 70% to 90% are seen once. The ten largest clones add up to around 5.7% of the sample. Specimen: PBMCs, collected from a glioma patient whose treatment included an IDH1 peptide vaccine. These receptors all come from a woman between 40 and 55 years old with glioma.

The chain is built from TRBV18 and TRBJ1-3, with D hard to call. The CDR3 totals 13 residues. V was trimmed by 3 bases and J by 8 bases, leaving 11 bases between them. CDR1 is KGHSH and CDR2 is LQKENI in the germline V gene. The CDR3 DNA sequence: TGTGCCAGCTCACCCCGGGGAACCGACACCATATATTTT. Its translation is CASSPRGTDTIYF.

The chain has TRBV9 and TRBJ2-1; D is undetermined. The CDR3 contains 15 residues. The germline gives CDR1 SGDLS, CDR2 YYNGEE. V dropped 3 bases and J dropped 0 bases, with 10 bases sitting between them. The CDR3 is CASSASRSSYNEQFF. CDR3 DNA sequence: TGTGCCAGCAGCGCTTCTAGGAGCTCCTACAATGAGCAGTTCTTC. Combining the CDR3 with reference TRBV9 and TRBJ2-1 gives the whole variable domain DSGVTQTPKHLITATGQRVTLRCSPRSGDLSVYWYQQSLDQGLQFLIQYYNGEERAKGNILERFSAQQFPDLHSELNLSSLELGDSALYFCASSASRSSYNEQFFGPGTRLTVL.

J is TRBJ2-3 and V is TRBV18; D gene unclear. Germline assignment: CDR1 KGHSH and CDR2 LQKENI. Between the trimmed V and J ends, which lost 2 bases and 5 bases, there was a span of 14 bases. The CDR3 runs to 15 residues. The CDR3 region is CASSPWAGRRDTQYF. The CDR3 bases are TGTGCCAGCTCACCATGGGCAGGTCGGAGAGATACGCAGTATTTT.

V usage is TRBV19 and J usage is TRBJ2-3, with no clear D. V lost 6 bases and J lost 2, with 6 bases in between. CDR3 length: 12 residues. Germline assignment: CDR1 LNHDA and CDR2 SQIVND (reference sequence). The CDR3 spells CASRQSTDTQYF. CDR3 bases: TGTGCCAGTAGACAATCCACAGATACGCAGTATTTT.

The chain recombines TRBV7-8 with TRBJ2-1; 7 positions agree with TRBD1. CDR3 size: 14 residues. V lost 6 bases to trimming and J lost 8 bases; unmatched junction nucleotides: 10. Germline CDR1 SGHVS, CDR2 FQNEAQ. Here the CDR3 reads CASRHRGRGDEQFF. The DNA for the CDR3 is TGTGCCAGCAGGCACAGGGGCAGAGGCGATGAGCAGTTCTTC. Filled out from reference TRBV7-8 and TRBJ2-1, the complete variable domain reads GAGVSQSPRYKVAKRGQDVALRCDPISGHVSLFWYQQALGQGPEFLTYFQNEAQLDKSGLPSDRFFAERPEGSVSTLKIQRTQQEDSAVYLCASRHRGRGDEQFFGPGTRLTVL.